These 8 T cell receptor beta chains were all obtained from the same sample, sequenced in a study of blood T cell repertoires in COVID-19. The assay was immunoSEQ multiplex PCR, and TCRdb's table has in-frame clones only and misses some. Seen here are 150,000 to 200,000 clones, approximately 87% observed once, and the top ten hold less than 25%. The sequenced material came from peripheral blood. The receptors come from a man between 65 and 79 years old with active or convalescent COVID-19.

The rearrangement joins TRBV5-4 to TRBJ2-7, with D maybe TRBD1 (6 bases). V was pared by 1 base and J by 3 bases, with 14 bases between. The germline V gene has CDR1 SGHNT and CDR2 YYREEE (reference sequence). The length of the CDR3 is 15 residues. The CDR3 reads CASSLTSQGYYEQYF. The CDR3 bases are TGTGCCAGCAGCTTGACCTCACAGGGATACTACGAGCAGTACTTC.

The chain carries TRBV5-1 and TRBJ1-5; 8 nucleotides align to TRBD1. Germline V gene sequence: CDR1 SGHRS, CDR2 YFSETQ. The CDR3 is made up of 16 amino acids. J was trimmed by 1 base and V by 4 bases; bases with no gene match: 7. The CDR3 here is CASSVGTGRSNQPQHF. The DNA for the CDR3 is TGCGCCAGCAGCGTAGGGACAGGCCGAAGCAATCAGCCCCAGCATTTT. The whole variable domain, filled in from reference TRBV5-1 and TRBJ1-5, reads KAGVTQTPRYLIKTRGQQVTLSCSPISGHRSVSWYQQTPGQGLQFLFEYFSETQRNKGNFPGRFSGRQFSNSRSEMNVSTLELGDSALYLCASSVGTGRSNQPQHFGDGTRLSIL.

The chain recombines TRBV18 with TRBJ2-6; D gene uncertain. Trimming left V 3 bases short and J 0 bases short, with 3 bases between. The V gene's germline CDR1 is KGHSH and CDR2 LQKENI. The CDR3 is 14 residues long. CDR3 amino acids: CASSPGSGANVLTF. The CDR3 DNA follows: TGTGCCAGCTCACCCGGCTCTGGGGCCAACGTCCTGACTTTC.

The V gene is TRBV7-9, the J gene TRBJ1-2; 7 bases line up with TRBD1. Unmatched junction bases numbered 14, after V lost 6 bases and J lost 4 bases. Germline CDR1 SEHNR, CDR2 FQNEAQ (reference sequence). The CDR3 has 16 amino acids. CDR3 amino acids: CASSQTGANDLYGYTF. The CDR3 nucleotides read TGTGCCAGCAGTCAAACAGGGGCAAACGACCTCTATGGCTACACCTTC. The variable domain in full, with the rest retrieved from reference TRBV7-9 and TRBJ1-2, is DTGVSQNPRHKITKRGQNVTFRCDPISEHNRLYWYRQTLGQGPEFLTYFQNEAQLEKSRLLSDRFSAERPKGSFSTLEIQRTEQGDSAMYLCASSQTGANDLYGYTFGSGTRLTVV.

V usage is TRBV6-4 and J usage is TRBJ1-1; perhaps TRBD1 as D (6 bases). The CDR3 runs 13 residues. Germline V lookup: CDR1 MRHNA, CDR2 SNTAGT. Trimming removed 6 bases from V and 2 bases from J, with 10 bases in between. The CDR3 DNA follows: TGTGCCAGCAGCTCACAGGGAAACACTGAAGCTTTCTTT. Its translation is CASSSQGNTEAFF.

The rearrangement uses TRBV5-1 and TRBJ2-2; 8 nucleotides match TRBD1. Per germline, CDR1 SGHRS and CDR2 YFSETQ. The CDR3 consists of 17 residues. The junction had 13 bases not matched to a gene; V was cut back by 4 bases and J by 5 bases. The CDR3 reads CASSLRVGQGGTGELFF. The CDR3 nucleotides are TGCGCCAGCAGCCTTCGAGTAGGACAGGGAGGAACCGGGGAGCTGTTTTTT.

The rearrangement uses TRBV3-1 (or the pseudogene TRBV3-2) and TRBJ2-6; D unresolved. The CDR3 extends over 17 amino acids. The V end was cut by 0 bases, the J end by 0 bases, with 9 bases between. Germline-derived CDR1 and CDR2 are LGHDT and YNNKEL (reference sequence). The CDR3 spells CASSQDLRTSGANVLTF. Here the CDR3 DNA reads TGTGCCAGCAGCCAAGATCTACGCACCTCTGGGGCCAACGTCCTGACTTTC.

This chain connects TRBV24-1 to TRBJ2-7, with D unclear. Germline V gene data show CDR1 as KGHDR and CDR2 as SFDVKD. The V and J ends lost 4 bases and 1 base respectively, with 7 bases between them. The CDR3 is 13 amino acids. DNA of the CDR3: TGTGCCACCAGTGACACAGATTCCTACGAGCAGTACTTC. This encodes CATSDTDSYEQYF.